A selection of T cell receptor beta chains follows, all from one sample in a study of PD-1 blockade in classical Hodgkin lymphoma. Profiled with immunoSEQ multiplex PCR; TCRdb holds only in-frame clones, not every one. The sample lists 40,000 to 50,000 clones, roughly 78% occurring once. Here the sequenced sample was peripheral blood mononuclear cells (PBMCs), taken at baseline. The receptors were sampled from a human donor with classical Hodgkin lymphoma. Both conserved end residues are part of each CDR3. The D gene is left open where the match is weak. Only some rows state a clone size, as once, few, many or a class for expanded clones.

CASSIIGGLAKNIQYF	TGTGCCAGTAGTATCATTGGGGGACTAGCCAAAAACATTCAGTACTTC	-	-	TRBV19	TRBJ2-4
CASSFQGGDTQYF	TGTGCCAGCAGCTTTCAGGGTGGAGATACGCAGTATTTT	-	once	TRBV7-3	TRBJ2-3
CASSIDRRDSPLHF	TGTGCCAGTAGTATAGACCGCAGAGATTCACCCCTCCACTTT	-	-	TRBV19	TRBJ1-6
CATSRETSKGIQYF	TGTGCCACCAGCAGAGAAACTAGCAAGGGCATTCAGTACTTC	-	-	TRBV15	TRBJ2-4
CASSQDWNQPQHF	TGCGCCAGCAGCCAAGATTGGAATCAGCCCCAGCATTTT	-	-	TRBV4-3	TRBJ1-5
CSVDRGLGTEAFF	TGCAGCGTTGACAGGGGGTTGGGCACTGAAGCTTTCTTT	TRBD1	once	TRBV29-1	TRBJ1-1
CASSPDAGQMSYGYTF	TGTGCCAGCAGTCCCGACGCAGGACAGATGTCCTATGGCTACACCTTC	-	few	TRBV28	TRBJ1-2
CAISESMWGREGNYGYTF	TGTGCCATCAGTGAGTCAATGTGGGGACGTGAAGGTAACTATGGCTACACCTTC	-	-	TRBV10-3	TRBJ1-2
CASSIVEGRGYAGELFF	TGTGCCAGTAGTATAGTCGAGGGCAGGGGATACGCCGGGGAGCTGTTTTTT	-	-	TRBV19	TRBJ2-2
CASSTPGTGNYGYTF	TGTGCCAGCAGCACTCCCGGGACAGGGAACTATGGCTACACCTTC	TRBD1	-	TRBV7-9	TRBJ1-2
CASSQTETYEQYF	TGCGCCAGCAGCCAAACAGAAACCTACGAGCAGTACTTC	-	-	TRBV7-3	TRBJ2-7
CASSSNLDRGISGELFF	TGTGCCAGCAGCTCAAACCTAGACCGAGGGATATCGGGGGAGCTGTTTTTT	-	-	TRBV7-2	TRBJ2-2
CASSPGTSGWETQYF	TGTGCCAGCAGCCCCGGGACTAGCGGTTGGGAGACCCAGTACTTC	TRBD2	-	TRBV9	TRBJ2-5
CATSRRFLEEQFF	TGTGCCACCAGCAGGCGCTTTTTGGAAGAGCAGTTCTTC	-	-	TRBV15	TRBJ2-1
CASSFFSLGTGELFF	TGCGCCAGCAGCTTCTTTTCACTGGGAACCGGGGAGCTGTTTTTT	-	-	TRBV5-1	TRBJ2-2
CSVETGTPRGYTF	TGCAGCGTTGAGACCGGGACTCCTAGGGGCTACACCTTC	-	-	TRBV29-1	TRBJ1-2